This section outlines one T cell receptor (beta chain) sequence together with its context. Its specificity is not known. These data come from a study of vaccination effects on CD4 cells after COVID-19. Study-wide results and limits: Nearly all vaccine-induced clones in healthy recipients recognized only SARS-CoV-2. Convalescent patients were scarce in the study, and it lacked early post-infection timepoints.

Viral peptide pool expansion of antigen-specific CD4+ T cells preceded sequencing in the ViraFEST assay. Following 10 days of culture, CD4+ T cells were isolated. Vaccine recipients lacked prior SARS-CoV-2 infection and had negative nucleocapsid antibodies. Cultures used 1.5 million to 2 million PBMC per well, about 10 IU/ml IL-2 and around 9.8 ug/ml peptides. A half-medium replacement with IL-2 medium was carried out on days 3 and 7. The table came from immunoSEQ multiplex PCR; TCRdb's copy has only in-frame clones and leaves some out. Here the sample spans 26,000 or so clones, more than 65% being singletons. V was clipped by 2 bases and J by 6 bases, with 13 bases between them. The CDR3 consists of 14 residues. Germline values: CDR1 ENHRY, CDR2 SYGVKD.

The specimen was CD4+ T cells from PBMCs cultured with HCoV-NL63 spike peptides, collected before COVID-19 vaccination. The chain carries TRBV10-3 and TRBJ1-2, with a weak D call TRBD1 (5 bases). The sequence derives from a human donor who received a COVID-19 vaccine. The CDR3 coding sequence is TGTGCCATCAGTGAGAGGGGAGGGAATAATGGCTACACCTTC. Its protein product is CAISERGGNNGYTF.